These T cell receptor beta chains were read from a single sample in a study of T cell changes during pregnancy in multiple sclerosis. Method: immunoSEQ multiplex PCR; TCRdb's copy keeps in-frame clones and lacks some. The sample has 40,000 to 55,000 clones, 90% seen once. Sequenced material: peripheral blood, taken in the first trimester of pregnancy. Receptors originate from a female donor in good health, enrolled as a control in a pregnancy study. Both conserved end residues are part of each CDR3. D genes are given only for firm matches. Some rows have no size entry. The others give once, few or many, or a class for an expanded clone.

V gene	clone size	J gene	D gene	CDR3 DNA	CDR3 protein
TRBV2	-	TRBJ1-3	-	TGTGCCAGCAGTGAATTGACAGTCGGAAACACCATATATTTT	CASSELTVGNTIYF
TRBV6-4	-	TRBJ2-1	-	TGTGCCAGCAGAGAATCTCAGGGGGGCTTCCATGAGCAGTTCTTC	CASRESQGGFHEQFF
TRBV9	-	TRBJ2-7	TRBD2	TGTGCCAGCAGCGTAGGAGGGCGGGAGGGTACCGAGCAGTACTTC	CASSVGGREGTEQYF
TRBV28	-	TRBJ1-2	-	TGTGCCAGCAGTTTCGGCACTCGGGAAAAAGATGGCTACACCTTC	CASSFGTREKDGYTF
TRBV28	few	TRBJ1-2	-	TGTGCCAGCGGCCAGGCCCCCAACTATGGCTACACCTTC	CASGQAPNYGYTF
TRBV5-5	once	TRBJ1-1	TRBD1	TGTGCCAGCAGCGTCGGACAGGGGGCGGGGACTGAAGCTTTCTTT	CASSVGQGAGTEAFF
TRBV25-1	-	TRBJ2-1	-	TGTGCCAGCAGTGGAGGGGAGGTGGGTGAGCAGTTCTTC	CASSGGEVGEQFF
TRBV28	-	TRBJ1-2	-	TGTGCCAGCAGACCGACGACAAATGGCTACACCTTC	CASRPTTNGYTF
TRBV27	-	TRBJ2-7	-	TGTGCCAGCAGCTCCCAGGGGAGGGTGGAGCAGTACTTC	CASSSQGRVEQYF
TRBV19	-	TRBJ2-6	-	TGTGCCAGTAGTATTGAAGGGGGTTCTGGGGCCAACGTCCTGACTTTC	CASSIEGGSGANVLTF
TRBV19	-	TRBJ2-7	TRBD1	TGTGCCAGTACCGGGACAGGGCCCTACGAGCAGTACTTC	CASTGTGPYEQYF
TRBV12-1	-	TRBJ2-5	-	TGTGCCAGCGGAGGACTAGCGGATAGGGAGACCCAGTACTTC	CASGGLADRETQYF
TRBV6-5	-	TRBJ2-5	-	TGTGCCAGCAGTCCTAGCGCTTACCAAGAGACCCAGTACTTC	CASSPSAYQETQYF
TRBV18	-	TRBJ1-1	TRBD1	TGTGCCAGCTCACCGGAGGGGCAGGGGGCGAGGATTACTGAAGCTTTCTTT	CASSPEGQGARITEAFF
TRBV14	-	TRBJ1-6	-	TGTGCCAGCAGCCAGACAGGCATTGCTTCACCCCTCCACTTT	CASSQTGIASPLHF
TRBV9	-	TRBJ1-4	TRBD1	TGTGCCAGCAGCGCCGGGACAGACAATGAAAAACTGTTTTTT	CASSAGTDNEKLFF
TRBV6-5	-	TRBJ2-7	-	TGTGCCAGCAGCAAATTTGGGGGGAACTACGAGCAGTACTTC	CASSKFGGNYEQYF
TRBV5-8	-	TRBJ2-7	TRBD2	TGTGCCAGCAGCTTGTGGCTAGCGGGGTACTACGAGCAGTACTTC	CASSLWLAGYYEQYF
TRBV12-5	-	TRBJ1-5	-	TGTGCTAGTGGTTTGCAGACAGACCGGCAGCATTTT	CASGLQTDRQHF
TRBV6-5	few	TRBJ1-2	-	TGTGCCAGCAGTTACTCGGCAGGGGACTATGGCTACACCTTC	CASSYSAGDYGYTF
TRBV7-2	-	TRBJ2-7	TRBD1	TGTGCCAGCAGCTTAATCGGCGACAGGGGGCGCGAGCGGCAGTACTTC	CASSLIGDRGRERQYF
TRBV28	-	TRBJ2-5	-	TGTGCCAGCAGTTTTTTTAGGATGAGGGAGACCCAGTACTTC	CASSFFRMRETQYF
TRBV18	-	TRBJ2-6	-	TGTGCCAGCTCACCACGGGAGAGGATAGGGGCCAACGTCCTGACTTTC	CASSPRERIGANVLTF
TRBV10-3	few	TRBJ2-3	TRBD2	TGTGCCATCAGTCGGGTGGTAGCGGGAGTCGGGTATACGCAGTATTTT	CAISRVVAGVGYTQYF
TRBV12-5	-	TRBJ2-1	-	TGTGCTAGTGGTTTGGTACGGAGGCCGGAGCAGTTCTTC	CASGLVRRPEQFF
TRBV11-2	-	TRBJ2-3	TRBD2	TGTGCCAGCAGCTTAGCGGTTCTAGCGGGGGGAAGCACAGATACGCAGTATTTT	CASSLAVLAGGSTDTQYF
TRBV5-1	-	TRBJ2-5	-	TGCGCCAGCAGTTCCTTCTTAGGGGCAGGGGAGACCCAGTACTTC	CASSSFLGAGETQYF
TRBV29-1	-	TRBJ2-5	TRBD1	TGCAGCGCGGGTTCAGGGGGCAGGGAGACCCAGTACTTC	CSAGSGGRETQYF
TRBV5-6	-	TRBJ2-1	TRBD1	TGTGCCAGCAGCTTGGGGACAGGGAACAATGAGCAGTTCTTC	CASSLGTGNNEQFF
TRBV14	-	TRBJ1-2	-	TGTGCCAGCAGCCCTGGAGGGGTCTATGGCTACACCTTC	CASSPGGVYGYTF